This TCR beta chain originates from a study of molecular identifiers for immune sequencing clone quantification. Background on the study: Sequencing covered four of five parts into which replicate RNA from around 20,000 or 100,000 naive CD8 cells was split.

Germline V gene data show CDR1 as LGHNA and CDR2 as YSLEER. The CDR3 consists of 16 residues. Bulk TCR libraries used previously described methods and listed TCR primers. TCRdb analysed the PCR reads with MiXCR anew, one entry per CDR3 protein. Here the sample spans more than 250,000 distinct CDR3 sequences, 20% to 25% being singletons. Concerning this clonotype itself: The junction departs from the called germline gene at one end, perhaps through a read error.

Sorted naive CD8 T cells, roughly 19,000 to 1,000,000, were sequenced from 10%, 30% or 50% RNA. Sequenced input: naive CD8+ T cells from blood, with Jurkat cell RNA spiked in. Subset described: FACS-sorted CD8+CD4-CCR7+CD45RA+ naive T cells. The source of this sequence is a human donor in good health. Some libraries in this study had Jurkat cell RNA spiked in. The rearrangement joins TRBV4-3 to TRBJ1-1; D is ambiguous. CDR3 DNA: TGCGCCAGCAGCCAAGATTCGAGGGTCCTGAACACTGAAACTTTCTTT. Translated, it gives CASSQDSRVLNTETFF.